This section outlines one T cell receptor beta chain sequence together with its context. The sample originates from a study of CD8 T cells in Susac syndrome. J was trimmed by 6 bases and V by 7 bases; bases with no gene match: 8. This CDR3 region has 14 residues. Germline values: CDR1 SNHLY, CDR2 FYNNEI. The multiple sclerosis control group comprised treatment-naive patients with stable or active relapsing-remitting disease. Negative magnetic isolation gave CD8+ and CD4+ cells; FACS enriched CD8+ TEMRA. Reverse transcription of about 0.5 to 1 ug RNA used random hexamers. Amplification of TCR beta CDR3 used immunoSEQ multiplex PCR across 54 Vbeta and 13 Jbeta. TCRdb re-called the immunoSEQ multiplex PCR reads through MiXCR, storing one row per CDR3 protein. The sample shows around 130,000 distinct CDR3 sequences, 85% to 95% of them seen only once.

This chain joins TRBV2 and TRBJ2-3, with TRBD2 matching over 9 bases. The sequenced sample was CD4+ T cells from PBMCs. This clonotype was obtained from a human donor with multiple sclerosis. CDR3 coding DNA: TGTGCCAGCAAGGGACTAGCAAGACCTGATACGCAGTATTTT. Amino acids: CASKGLARPDTQYF.